This TCR beta chain comes out of a study of blood T cell repertoires in COVID-19. At the level of the study: T cells, B-cell-depleted T cells, or PBMCs provided the cDNA or gDNA that served as material.

Sequencing used immunoSEQ multiplex PCR; TCRdb keeps in-frame clones, though not all of them. The table lists around 260,000 clones, roughly 80% of them singletons. Germline CDR1 reads SGHAT; CDR2 reads FQNNGV. V shed 2 bases and J shed 7 bases, with 9 bases lying between them. CDR3 length: 13 amino acids. The chain joins TRBV11-2 to TRBJ2-1; D possibly corresponds to TRBD2 (5 bases). Sequencing used PBMCs or T cells enriched from blood (not recorded which). The receptor was derived from a man aged 30-40 years with acute COVID-19. Written as DNA, the CDR3 is TGTGCCAGCAGCTTAACTAGAACGAATGAGCAGTTCTTC. Residues: CASSLTRTNEQFF.